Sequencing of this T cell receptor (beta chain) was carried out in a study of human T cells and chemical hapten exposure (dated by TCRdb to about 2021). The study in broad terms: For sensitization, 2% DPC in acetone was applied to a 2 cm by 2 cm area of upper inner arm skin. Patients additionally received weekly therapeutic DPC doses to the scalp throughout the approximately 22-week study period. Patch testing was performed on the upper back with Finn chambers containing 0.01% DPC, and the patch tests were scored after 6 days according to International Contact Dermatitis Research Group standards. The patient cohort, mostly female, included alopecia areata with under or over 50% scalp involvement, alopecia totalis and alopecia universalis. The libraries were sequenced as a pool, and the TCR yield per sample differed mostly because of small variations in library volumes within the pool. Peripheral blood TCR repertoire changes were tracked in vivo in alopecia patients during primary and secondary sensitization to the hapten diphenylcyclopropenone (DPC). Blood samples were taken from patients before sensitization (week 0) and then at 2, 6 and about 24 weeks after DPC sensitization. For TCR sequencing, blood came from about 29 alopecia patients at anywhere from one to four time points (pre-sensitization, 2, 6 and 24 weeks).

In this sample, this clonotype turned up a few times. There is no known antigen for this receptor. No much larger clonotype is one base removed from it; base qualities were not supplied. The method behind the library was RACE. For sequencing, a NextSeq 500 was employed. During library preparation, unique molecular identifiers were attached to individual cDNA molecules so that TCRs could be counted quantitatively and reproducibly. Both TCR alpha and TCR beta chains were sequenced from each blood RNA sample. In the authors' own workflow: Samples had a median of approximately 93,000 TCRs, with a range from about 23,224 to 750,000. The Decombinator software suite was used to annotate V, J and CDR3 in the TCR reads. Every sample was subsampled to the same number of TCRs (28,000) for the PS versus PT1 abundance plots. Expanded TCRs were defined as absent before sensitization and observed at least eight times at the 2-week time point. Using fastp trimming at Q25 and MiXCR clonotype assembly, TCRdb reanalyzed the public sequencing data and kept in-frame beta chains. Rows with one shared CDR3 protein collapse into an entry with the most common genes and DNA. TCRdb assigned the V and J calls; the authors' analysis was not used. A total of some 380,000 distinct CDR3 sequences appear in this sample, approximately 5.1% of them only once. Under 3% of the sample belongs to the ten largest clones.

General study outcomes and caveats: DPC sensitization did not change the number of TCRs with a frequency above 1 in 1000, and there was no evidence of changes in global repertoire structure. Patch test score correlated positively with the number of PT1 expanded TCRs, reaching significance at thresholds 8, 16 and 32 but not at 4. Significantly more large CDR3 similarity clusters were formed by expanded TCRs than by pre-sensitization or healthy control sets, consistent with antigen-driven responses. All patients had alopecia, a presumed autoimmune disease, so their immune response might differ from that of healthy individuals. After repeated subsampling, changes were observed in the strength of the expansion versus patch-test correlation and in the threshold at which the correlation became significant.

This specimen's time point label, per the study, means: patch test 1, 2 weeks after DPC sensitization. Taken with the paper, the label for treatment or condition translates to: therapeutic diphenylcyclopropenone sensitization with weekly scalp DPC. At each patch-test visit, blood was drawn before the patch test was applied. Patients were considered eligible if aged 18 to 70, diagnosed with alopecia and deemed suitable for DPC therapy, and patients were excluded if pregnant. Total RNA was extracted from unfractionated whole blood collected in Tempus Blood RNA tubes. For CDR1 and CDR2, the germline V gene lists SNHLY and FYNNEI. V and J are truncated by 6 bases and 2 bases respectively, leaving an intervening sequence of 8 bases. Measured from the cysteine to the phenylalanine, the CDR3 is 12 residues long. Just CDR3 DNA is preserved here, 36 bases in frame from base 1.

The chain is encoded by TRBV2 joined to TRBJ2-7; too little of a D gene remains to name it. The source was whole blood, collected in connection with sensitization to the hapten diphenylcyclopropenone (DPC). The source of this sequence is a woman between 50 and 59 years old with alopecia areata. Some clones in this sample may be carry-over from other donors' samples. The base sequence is TGTGCCAGCAGACTACTACCCTACGAGCAGTACTTC. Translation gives CASRLLPYEQYF.